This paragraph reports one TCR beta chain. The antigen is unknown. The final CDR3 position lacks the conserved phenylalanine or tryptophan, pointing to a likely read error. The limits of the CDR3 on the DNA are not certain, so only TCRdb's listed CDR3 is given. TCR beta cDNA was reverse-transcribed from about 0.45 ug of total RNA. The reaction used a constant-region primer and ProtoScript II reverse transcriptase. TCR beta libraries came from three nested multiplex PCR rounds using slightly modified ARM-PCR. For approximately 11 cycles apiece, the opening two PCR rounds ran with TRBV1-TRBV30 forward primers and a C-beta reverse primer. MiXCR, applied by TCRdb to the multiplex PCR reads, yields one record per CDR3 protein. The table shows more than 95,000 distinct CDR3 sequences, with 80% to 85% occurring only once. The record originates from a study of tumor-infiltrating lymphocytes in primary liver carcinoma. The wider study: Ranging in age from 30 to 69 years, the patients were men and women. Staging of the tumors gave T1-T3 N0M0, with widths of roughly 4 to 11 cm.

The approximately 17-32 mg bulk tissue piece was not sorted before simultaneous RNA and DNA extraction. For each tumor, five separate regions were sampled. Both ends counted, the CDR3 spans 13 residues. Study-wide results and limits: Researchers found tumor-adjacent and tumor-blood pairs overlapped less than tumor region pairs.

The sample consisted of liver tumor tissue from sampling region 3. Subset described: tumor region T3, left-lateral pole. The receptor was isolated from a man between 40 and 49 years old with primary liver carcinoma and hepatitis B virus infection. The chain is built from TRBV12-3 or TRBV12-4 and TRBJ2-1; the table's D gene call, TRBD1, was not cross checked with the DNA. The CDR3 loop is CASSLSDRGEQFI.